Listed here are 24 T cell receptor beta chains from one sample, sequenced in a study of a mutant IDH1 vaccine in newly diagnosed glioma. Using immunoSEQ multiplex PCR, the repertoire was profiled, and TCRdb retains in-frame clones only, with some absent. The table shows about 56,000 clones, with 75% occurring only once. Time point given: week 47, end of study. The investigators gave 300 ug of mutant IDH1 20-mer peptide in each vaccine dose, together with topical imiquimod. For these TCRs, the target antigens are not known. The sample consisted of PBMCs, taken from a glioma patient whose treatment included an IDH1 peptide vaccine. The receptors stem from a man aged 50 to 59 with glioma.

Only a few counts were recorded for this clone. The rearrangement joins TRBV29-1 to TRBJ1-5, with D perhaps TRBD1 (6 bases). The length of the CDR3 is 12 residues. Germline V gives CDR1 SQVTM, CDR2 ANQGSEA. V was pared by 7 bases and J by 7 bases, with 14 bases between. The CDR3 DNA follows: TGCAGCGGGTCAGGGGTTAACCAGCCCCAGCATTTT. It is translated as CSGSGVNQPQHF.

This clone occurred once. The chain couples TRBV7-8 to TRBJ1-1; D is possibly TRBD1 (5 bases). Trimming cost V 6 bases and J 3 bases, with 17 bases left between them. The CDR3 spans 15 residues. The germline V gene encodes CDR1 SGHVS and CDR2 FQNEAQ. The CDR3 is CASRTESMTHTEAFF. In DNA form, the CDR3 reads TGTGCCAGCAGGACAGAATCAATGACGCACACTGAAGCTTTCTTT.

The rearrangement uses TRBV9 and TRBJ1-4; perhaps TRBD1 as D (5 bases). The CDR3 is 16 residues long. Trimming removed 4 bases at V and 6 bases at J, with 19 bases between. The germline CDR1 and CDR2 sequences are SGDLS and YYNGEE. As DNA, the CDR3 is TGTGCCAGCAGCCATCCCCAGGGTGGGGGGGATGAAAAACTGTTTTTT. Its protein is CASSHPQGGGDEKLFF.

The rearrangement links TRBV30 to TRBJ2-2, with 10 bases aligning to TRBD1. The CDR3 contains 14 residues. Trimming cost V 6 bases and J 4 bases; bases outside gene matches: 5. The germline gives CDR1 GTSNPN, CDR2 SVGIG (reference sequence). This CDR3 is CACRTGGSTGELFF. The CDR3 DNA reads TGTGCCTGTAGGACAGGGGGTAGCACCGGGGAGCTGTTTTTT. Full variable domain (missing parts from reference TRBV30 and TRBJ2-2): SQTIHQWPATLVQPVGSPLSLECTVEGTSNPNLYWYRQAAGRGLQLLFYSVGIGQISSEVPQNLSASRPQDRQFILSSKKLLLSDSGFYLCACRTGGSTGELFFGEGSRLTVL.

CDR3 sequence reads: CSVEDQGRNTGELFF. The CDR3 region has the DNA TGCAGCGTTGAAGATCAAGGCAGAAACACCGGGGAGCTGTTTTTT. The rearrangement uses TRBV29-1 and TRBJ2-2; D is undetermined. Germline-derived CDR1 and CDR2 are SQVTM and ANQGSEA. This CDR3 is 15 amino acids long. Trimming shortened V by 0 bases and J by 2 bases, and 10 bases separated the two germline ends.

Only one count was recorded for this clone. The V call is TRBV7-9, the J call TRBJ2-7, with D perhaps matching TRBD1 or TRBD2 (6 bases each). The germline gives CDR1 SEHNR, CDR2 FQNEAQ (reference sequence). V was pared by 5 bases and J by 5 bases, with 19 bases between. There are 15 residues in the CDR3. The CDR3 region has the DNA TGTGCCAGCAGCCGGTGGGGGGCTACCACTGACGAGCAGTACTTC. Amino acid sequence: CASSRWGATTDEQYF.

This chain connects TRBV19 to TRBJ2-5; no firm D call. The CDR3 loop spans 15 amino acids. Germline CDR1 reads LNHDA; CDR2 reads SQIVND (reference sequence). With 2 bases removed from V and 5 bases from J, the gap between germline ends came to 15 bases. CDR3 residues: CASSISATFKETQYF. CDR3 nucleotide sequence: TGTGCCAGTAGTATAAGCGCCACCTTCAAGGAGACCCAGTACTTC.

The chain recombines TRBV7-2 with TRBJ2-7; D gene unclear. V lost 3 bases to trimming and J lost 4 bases, with 7 bases between them. CDR1 SGHTA and CDR2 FQGNSA come from the germline V gene. CDR3 size: 12 residues. The CDR3 DNA reads as TGTGCCAGCAGCTTCCAACAGTACGAGCAGTACTTC. Protein: CASSFQQYEQYF.

This clone was seen only a few times. The gene calls are TRBV15 and TRBJ2-6, with a possible D match to TRBD2 (5 bases). This CDR3 spans 15 amino acids. V dropped 2 bases and J dropped 0 bases, with 5 bases sitting between them. Germline V gene lookup returns CDR1 LNHNV and CDR2 YYDKDF (reference sequence). For the CDR3, the DNA is TGTGCCACCAGCAGACGGGACTCTGGGGCCAACGTCCTGACTTTC. Amino acids: CATSRRDSGANVLTF.

V is TRBV27 and J is TRBJ1-3; maybe TRBD1 (6 bases). Deletions cut 3 bases from V and 2 bases from J, with 11 bases between. The germline gives CDR1 MNHEY, CDR2 SMNVEV (reference sequence). The CDR3 sequence is 15 residues long. The CDR3 sequence: CASSFRGGTGNTIYF. The CDR3 bases are TGTGCCAGCAGTTTCCGAGGGGGGACTGGAAACACCATATATTTT.

This clone has at least ten counts. The gene calls are TRBV5-4 and TRBJ1-1; D unclear. The CDR3 extends over 13 amino acids. V lost 0 bases, J lost 6 bases, and 9 bases lay in between. CDR1 SGHNT and CDR2 YYREEE come from the germline V gene (reference sequence). The CDR3 loop is CASSLESGSEAFF. The CDR3 DNA reads as TGTGCCAGCAGCTTGGAATCGGGATCTGAAGCTTTCTTT.

The V call is TRBV5-5, the J call TRBJ1-1; D is undetermined. From germline, CDR1 is SGHKS and CDR2 YYEKEE (reference sequence). This CDR3 contains 15 residues. V gave up 2 bases and J gave up 5 bases, with 16 bases separating them. CDR3 bases: TGTGCCAGCAGCTTTGACATCGGCGGAAGGACTGAAGCTTTCTTT. Its translation is CASSFDIGGRTEAFF.

The chain recombines TRBV5-1 with TRBJ2-5, with D unclear. Trimming shortened V by 0 bases and J by 4 bases, and 10 bases separated the two germline ends. CDR3 size: 14 residues. CDR1 and CDR2 (germline): SGHRS, YFSETQ. The CDR3 loop is CASSLEGIGETQYF. Here the CDR3 DNA reads TGCGCCAGCAGCTTGGAAGGGATTGGAGAGACCCAGTACTTC.

CDR3 sequence reads: CASSPPGGGAQPQHF. CDR3 coding DNA: TGTGCCAGCAGCCCCCCGGGGGGAGGTGCTCAGCCCCAGCATTTT. The rearrangement joins TRBV6-5 to TRBJ1-5; D possibly corresponds to TRBD1 (5 bases). Trimming stripped 6 bases from V and 6 bases from J, with 18 bases between. The germline V gene encodes CDR1 MNHEY and CDR2 SVGAGI. The CDR3 covers 15 residues.

The chain links TRBV2 to TRBJ1-5, with 7 positions matching TRBD1. The V gene end was trimmed by 5 bases and the J gene end by 0 bases; junction bases not matched to a gene: 4. Germline V gene data show CDR1 as SNHLY and CDR2 as FYNNEI. The CDR3 has 15 amino acids. CDR3 DNA sequence: TGTGCCAGCAGTCCAGGGGGAGGTAGCAATCAGCCCCAGCATTTT. It is translated as CASSPGGGSNQPQHF.

This clone was found once. The chain has TRBV4-2 and TRBJ2-2; D is ambiguous. The CDR3 consists of 16 residues. With 0 bases removed from V and 3 bases from J, the gap between germline ends came to 11 bases. Germline CDR1 and CDR2: LGHNA and YNFKEQ. The CDR3 here is CASSQESFSYTGELFF. CDR3 nucleotides: TGTGCCAGCAGCCAAGAATCTTTCTCGTACACCGGGGAGCTGTTTTTT.

The chain carries TRBV30 and TRBJ2-2; D is uncertain. The CDR3 extends over 14 amino acids. CDR1 GTSNPN and CDR2 SVGIG come from the germline V gene (reference sequence). The germline V and J ends were trimmed by 2 bases and 4 bases, with 11 bases remaining between them. CDR3 residues: CAWSNPGGTGELFF. The CDR3 nucleotides read TGTGCCTGGAGTAACCCCGGCGGCACCGGGGAGCTGTTTTTT.

This chain links TRBV2 with TRBJ2-1; 9 bases are a match to TRBD2. The CDR3 loop spans 15 amino acids. Germline V gene data show CDR1 as SNHLY and CDR2 as FYNNEI. The V segment lost 7 bases and the J segment 10 bases; nucleotides outside the gene matches: 14. CDR3 in amino acids: CASTRGASGVGEQFF. Written as DNA, the CDR3 is TGTGCCAGCACCCGGGGGGCTAGCGGGGTGGGGGAGCAGTTCTTC.

This rearrangement joins TRBV6-6 to TRBJ2-7; no reliable D call. The V end lost 7 bases, the J end lost 6 bases, and 13 bases lay between the germline ends. This CDR3 is 12 amino acids long. Germline V gene data show CDR1 as MNHNY and CDR2 as SVGAGI (reference sequence). The CDR3 spells CASTLKVGEQYF. The CDR3 DNA is TGTGCCAGCACGTTGAAGGTGGGCGAGCAGTACTTC.

This clone was observed at least ten times. The chain joins TRBV20-1 to TRBJ1-4, with D perhaps matching TRBD1 (5 bases). The V gene's germline CDR1 is DFQATT and CDR2 SNEGSKA (reference sequence). With 5 bases removed from V and 4 bases from J, the gap between germline ends came to 5 bases. The CDR3 loop spans 11 amino acids. The CDR3 nucleotides read TGCAGTGCTCAGGGTAATGAAAAACTGTTTTTT. Protein: CSAQGNEKLFF.

V is TRBV10-3 and J is TRBJ2-2; no clear D gene. Germline assignment: CDR1 ENHRY and CDR2 SYGVKD. The CDR3 spans 15 residues. V dropped 4 bases and J dropped 0 bases, with 9 bases sitting between them. The CDR3 nucleotides read TGTGCCATCAGTGTCGGCAGTTCGAACACCGGGGAGCTGTTTTTT. This codes for CAISVGSSNTGELFF.

The rearrangement joins TRBV5-6 to TRBJ1-5; D ambiguous. Trimming stripped 1 base from V and 3 bases from J, with 11 bases between. The CDR3 runs 15 residues. Germline CDR1 reads SGHDT; CDR2 reads YYEEEE. This chain's CDR3 is CASSLRRSYNQPQHF. For the CDR3, the DNA is TGTGCCAGCAGCTTGCGTAGGTCATACAATCAGCCCCAGCATTTT.

The chain combines TRBV5-6 with TRBJ1-5; the D gene is possibly TRBD1 (5 bases). The V end lost 4 bases, the J end lost 7 bases, and 15 bases lay between the germline ends. Germline CDR1 SGHDT, CDR2 YYEEEE. The CDR3 totals 14 residues. For the CDR3, the DNA is TGTGCCAGCAGCCGCGGGACGGTGAGGCAGCCCCAGCATTTT. The encoded protein is CASSRGTVRQPQHF.

The chain has TRBV19 and TRBJ1-1; D might be TRBD1 (6 bases). V was trimmed by 9 bases and J by 5 bases, leaving 19 bases between them. In germline, CDR1 is LNHDA, CDR2 SQIVND (reference sequence). The CDR3 covers 14 residues. The CDR3 coding sequence is TGTGCCAGGGGCCCGGGACATCTGGAGACTGAAGCTTTCTTT. Translating gives CARGPGHLETEAFF.